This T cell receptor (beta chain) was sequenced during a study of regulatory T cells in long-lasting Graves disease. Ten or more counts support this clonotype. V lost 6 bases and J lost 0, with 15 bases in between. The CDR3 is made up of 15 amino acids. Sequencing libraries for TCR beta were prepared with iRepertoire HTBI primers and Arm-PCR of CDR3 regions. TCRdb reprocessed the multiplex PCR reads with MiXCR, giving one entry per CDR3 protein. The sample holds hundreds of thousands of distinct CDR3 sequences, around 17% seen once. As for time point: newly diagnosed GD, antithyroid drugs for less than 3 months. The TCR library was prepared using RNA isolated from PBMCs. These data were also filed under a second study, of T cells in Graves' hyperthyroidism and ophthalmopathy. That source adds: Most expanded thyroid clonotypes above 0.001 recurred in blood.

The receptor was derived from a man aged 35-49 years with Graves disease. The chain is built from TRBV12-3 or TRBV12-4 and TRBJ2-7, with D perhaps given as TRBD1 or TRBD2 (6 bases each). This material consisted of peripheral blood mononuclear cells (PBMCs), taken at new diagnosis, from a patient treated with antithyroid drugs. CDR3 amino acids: CASRGGRGGSYEQYF. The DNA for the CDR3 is TGTGCCAGCAGGGGCGGCAGGGGAGGCTCCTACGAGCAGTACTTC.